One T cell receptor beta chain is described in this entry. The entry originates in a study of tumor-infiltrating lymphocytes in oesophageal squamous cell carcinoma. V was trimmed by 8 bases and J by 0 bases, leaving 4 bases between them. The germline V gene encodes CDR1 LGHNT and CDR2 FRNRAP. This CDR3 contains 11 residues. TCRdb ran MiXCR on the PCR reads and lists one entry per CDR3 protein. The sample carries over 12,000 distinct CDR3 sequences, around 47% recorded once. The chain joins TRBV12-5 to TRBJ1-1; D not resolved. This clonotype originated in a male donor with esophageal squamous cell carcinoma. Sequenced input: blood. The CDR3 nucleotides are TGTGCTAGTAAGATGAACACTGAAGCTTTCTTT. As protein: CASKMNTEAFF.